This record concerns one TCR beta chain sequence. This record belongs to a study of cytomegalovirus exposure and HLA in healthy donors. At the level of the study: Early released data had around 79 million unique TCRs, all coming from HLA-typed donors.

This PCR relied on a set of 60 Vbeta primers and 13 Jbeta primers. TCRdb's table, derived via immunoSEQ multiplex PCR, lists solely in-frame clones and lacks some. Its listing shows 50,000 or so clones. Germline lookup yields CDR1 LGHNA and CDR2 YNFKEQ. CDR3 length equals 17 residues. This receptor was obtained from a man between 40 and 49 years old in good health and CMV-seropositive. Material for sequencing was PBMCs. V and J are TRBV4-2 and TRBJ2-5; 13 bases are shared with TRBD2. The J call may be incorrect, as the DNA end agrees better with TRBJ2-7. The CDR3 bases are TGTGCCAGCGGGCGACTAGCGGGGGGAACCAGCTCCTACGAGCAGTACTTC. As protein: CASGRLAGGTSSYEQYF.